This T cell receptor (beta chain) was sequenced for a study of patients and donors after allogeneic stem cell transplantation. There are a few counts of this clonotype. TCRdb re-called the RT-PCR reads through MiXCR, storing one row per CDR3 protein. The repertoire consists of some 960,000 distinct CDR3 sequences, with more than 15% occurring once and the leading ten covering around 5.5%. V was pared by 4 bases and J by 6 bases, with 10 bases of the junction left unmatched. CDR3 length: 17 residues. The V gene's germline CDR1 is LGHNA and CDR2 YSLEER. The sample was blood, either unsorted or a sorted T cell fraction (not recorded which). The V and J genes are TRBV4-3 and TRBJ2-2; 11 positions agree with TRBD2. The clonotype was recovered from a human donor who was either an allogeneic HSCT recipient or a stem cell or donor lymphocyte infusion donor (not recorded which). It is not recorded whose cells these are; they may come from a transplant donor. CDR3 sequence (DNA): TGCGCCAGCAGCCGGAATAGCGGGGGGGCCCTTTCCGGGGAGCTGTTTTTT. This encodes CASSRNSGGALSGELFF.